Following are 12 T cell receptor beta chains from one sample sequenced in a study of early T cells in non-severe SARS-CoV-2 infection. TCRdb processed the 5' RACE reads anew with MiXCR; each CDR3 protein has one entry. The data contain about 100,000 distinct CDR3 sequences, around 12% of them singletons. The sequencing sample was made of whole blood. These receptors originate from an adult who was a healthcare worker with PCR-confirmed SARS-CoV-2 infection or an uninfected control (not recorded which).

This clonotype was observed a few times. V is TRBV9 and J is TRBJ2-1; either TRBD1 or TRBD2 may fit D (5 bases each). Per germline, CDR1 SGDLS and CDR2 YYNGEE. The length of the CDR3 is 16 residues. Trimming took 2 bases from V and 0 from J, leaving 12 bases between them. For the CDR3, the DNA is TGTGCCAGCAGCGTTATGGGGACCAACTCCTACAATGAGCAGTTCTTC. It specifies CASSVMGTNSYNEQFF.

In its sample, this clonotype was seen a few times. One junction end disagrees with the germline gene, perhaps due to a read error. V usage is TRBV5-1 and J usage is TRBJ2-1, with D possibly called TRBD1 or TRBD2 (5 bases each). Germline CDR1 and CDR2: SGHRS and YFSETQ. The CDR3 totals 12 residues. CDR3 in amino acids: CASSSLRGIRSF. CDR3 in DNA: TGCGCCAGCAGTTCACTGAGGGGAATAAGGTCCTTC. Looking up the rest from reference TRBV5-1 and TRBJ2-1 gives the full variable domain: KAGVTQTPRYLIKTRGQQVTLSCSPISGHRSVSWYQQTPGQGLQFLFEYFSETQRNKGNFPGRFSGRQFSNSRSEMNVSTLELGDSALYLCASSSLRGIRSFGPGTRLTVL.

V usage is TRBV4-1 and J usage is TRBJ2-1, with D uncertain. In germline, CDR1 is MGHRA, CDR2 YSYEKL. There are 13 residues in the CDR3. Trimming pared 4 bases from V and 6 bases from J, leaving 10 bases between. This CDR3 reads CASSLIPGNEQFF. CDR3 in DNA: TGCGCCAGCAGCCTAATACCGGGCAATGAGCAGTTCTTC.

This clonotype has more than one count but fewer than ten. The gene calls are TRBV20-1 and TRBJ2-6, with D unresolved. Germline V CDR1 and CDR2: DFQATT, SNEGSKA (reference sequence). CDR3 size: 17 residues. V dropped 0 bases and J dropped 0 bases, with 12 bases sitting between them. Here the CDR3 DNA reads TGCAGTGCTAGAGATAGGCTAGTGTACTCTGGGGCCAACGTCCTGACTTTC. It yields the protein CSARDRLVYSGANVLTF.

This clonotype was detected many times. The V and J genes are TRBV29-1 and TRBJ2-5; D is undetermined. This CDR3 is 11 amino acids long. V gave up 7 bases and J gave up 5 bases, with 11 bases separating them. Germline-derived CDR1 and CDR2 are SQVTM and ANQGSEA. CDR3 coding DNA: TGCAGCGGTACGAGAGACGAGACCCAGTACTTC. Residues: CSGTRDETQYF.

This chain joins TRBV27 and TRBJ1-1, with a weak D call TRBD1 (6 bases). This CDR3 region has 15 residues. V gave up 6 bases and J gave up 2 bases, with 16 bases separating them. Germline lookup yields CDR1 MNHEY and CDR2 SMNVEV (reference sequence). The CDR3 DNA follows: TGTGCCAGCAGCCCCATTCCGGGGGCTAACACTGAAGCTTTCTTT. Its translation: CASSPIPGANTEAFF.

This clonotype was counted at least ten times. This sequence joins TRBV11-2 and TRBJ2-1; a weak D match, TRBD1 (5 bases). The CDR3 covers 18 residues. Trimming removed 0 bases at V and 0 bases at J, with 15 bases between. Germline lookup yields CDR1 SGHAT and CDR2 FQNNGV. In nucleotides, the CDR3 is TGTGCCAGCAGCTTAGAACCGTTTGTGCAGGGCTCCTACAATGAGCAGTTCTTC. The encoded protein is CASSLEPFVQGSYNEQFF.

The sample holds many counts of this clonotype. The rearrangement uses TRBV6-2 or TRBV6-3 and TRBJ2-5; tentatively, D is TRBD1 or TRBD2 (5 bases each). The V end was cut by 2 bases, the J end by 5 bases, with 15 bases between. The CDR3 is 15 residues long. Germline CDR1 is MNHEY and CDR2 is SVGEGT. CDR3 sequence (DNA): TGTGCCAGCAGTTACACCCCGGACTCAGGGGAGACCCAGTACTTC. It yields the protein CASSYTPDSGETQYF.

This clonotype occurred many times. The chain is built from TRBV20-1 and TRBJ2-2; 8 nucleotides align to TRBD1. The V and J ends lost 3 bases and 6 bases, in that order; junction bases with no gene match: 9. Germline CDR1 reads DFQATT; CDR2 reads SNEGSKA (reference sequence). This CDR3 comprises 15 residues. The CDR3 reads CSASQQGVRSGELFF. CDR3 in DNA: TGCAGTGCTAGTCAACAGGGGGTTCGTTCCGGGGAGCTGTTTTTT.

A note on this clonotype: The junction and the germline gene differ at one end; a read error may be behind it. The chain has TRBV3-1 and TRBJ2-7; D may be TRBD2 (6 bases). The CDR3 loop spans 14 amino acids. Germline-derived CDR1 and CDR2 are LGHDT and YNNKEL (reference sequence). Here the CDR3 DNA reads TGTGCCAACAGCTCAGGGTTCGGAGGGTACGAGCAGTACTTC. This codes for CANSSGFGGYEQYF.

For this clonotype: This may come from a read error, since a much larger clone is one base off. This chain links TRBV7-9 with TRBJ1-5; D may be TRBD1 (6 bases). The CDR3 runs to 14 residues. Germline CDR1 SEHNR, CDR2 FQNEAQ (reference sequence). The CDR3 loop is CVSSLAGANQPQHF. CDR3 nucleotide sequence: TGTGTCAGCAGCTTAGCAGGGGCCAATCAGCCCCAGCATTTT.

This clonotype was observed many times. The J gene is TRBJ2-7, the V gene TRBV6-1, with unresolved D. This CDR3 has 19 amino acids. The V end was cut by 0 bases, the J end by 4 bases, with 25 bases between. The V gene's germline CDR1 is MNHNS and CDR2 SASEGT. The CDR3 reads CASSEARQAAAPRTYEQYF. CDR3 nucleotides: TGTGCCAGCAGTGAAGCGCGGCAGGCCGCAGCTCCTAGGACGTACGAGCAGTACTTC.